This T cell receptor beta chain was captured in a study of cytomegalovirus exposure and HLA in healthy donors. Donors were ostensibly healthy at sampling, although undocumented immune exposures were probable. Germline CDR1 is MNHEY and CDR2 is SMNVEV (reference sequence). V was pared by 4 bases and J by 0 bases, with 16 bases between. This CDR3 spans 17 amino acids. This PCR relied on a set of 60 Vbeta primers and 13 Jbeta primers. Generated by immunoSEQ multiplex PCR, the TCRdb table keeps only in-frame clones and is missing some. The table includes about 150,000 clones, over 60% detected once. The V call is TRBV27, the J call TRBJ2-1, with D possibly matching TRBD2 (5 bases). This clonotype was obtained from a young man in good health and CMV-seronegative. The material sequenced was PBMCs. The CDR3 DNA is TGTGCCAGCAGTTCCCCCGGGATCCGACACTCCTACAATGAGCAGTTCTTC. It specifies CASSSPGIRHSYNEQFF.